The 30 T cell receptor beta chains in this list originate from one sample, sequenced in a study of control samples from healthy donors and cancer patients. Profiled with immunoSEQ multiplex PCR; TCRdb holds only in-frame clones, not every one. The table includes about 130,000 clones, over 90% detected once. The material sequenced was PBMCs. These receptor sequences come from a man aged 55 to 70 with colorectal cancer.

The chain joins TRBV5-5 to TRBJ2-7; D might be TRBD1 (6 bases). The CDR3 is made up of 12 amino acids. The germline gives CDR1 SGHKS, CDR2 YYEKEE (reference sequence). The V and J ends lost 4 bases and 4 bases respectively, with 9 bases between them. The CDR3 sequence is CASSLQGYEQYF. DNA for the CDR3: TGTGCCAGCAGCCTACAGGGTTACGAGCAGTACTTC.

The V gene is TRBV11-2, the J gene TRBJ2-3; no clear D. The V end lost 2 bases, the J end lost 2 bases, and 8 bases lay between the germline ends. The germline V gene has CDR1 SGHAT and CDR2 FQNNGV. The CDR3 has 14 amino acids. CDR3 amino acids: CASSLITFTDTQYF. CDR3 in DNA: TGTGCCAGCAGCTTAATAACATTCACAGATACGCAGTATTTT.

This sequence joins TRBV27 and TRBJ1-5; the match to TRBD1 covers 7 bases. The junction had 4 bases not matched to a gene; V was cut back by 0 bases and J by 11 bases. The CDR3 is 13 residues long. CDR1 and CDR2 from the germline V gene are MNHEY and SMNVEV (reference sequence). The CDR3 sequence is CASSLSAGTAQHF. The DNA of the CDR3 is TGTGCCAGCAGTTTATCGGCAGGGACAGCCCAGCATTTT.

The rearrangement links TRBV18 to TRBJ2-7; D is unclear. The CDR3 covers 12 residues. Germline values: CDR1 KGHSH, CDR2 LQKENI. V lost 3 bases and J lost 3, with 6 bases in between. CDR3 in DNA: TGTGCCAGCTCACCGGGGTTCTACGAGCAGTACTTC. It codes for CASSPGFYEQYF.

This chain joins TRBV7-2 and TRBJ1-2, with D perhaps TRBD1 (5 bases). The ends were cut back, 2 bases at V and 2 bases at J, with 12 bases in the middle. Germline V lookup: CDR1 SGHTA, CDR2 FQGNSA. This CDR3 is 15 amino acids long. Here the CDR3 DNA reads TGTGCCAGCAGCTTAATGGGGGTAGGAAACTATGGCTACACCTTC. It yields the protein CASSLMGVGNYGYTF. The whole variable domain, remainder taken from reference TRBV7-2 and TRBJ1-2, is GAGVSQSPSNKVTEKGKDVELRCDPISGHTALYWYRQSLGQGLEFLIYFQGNSAPDKSGLPSDRFSAERTGGSVSTLTIQRTQQEDSAVYLCASSLMGVGNYGYTFGSGTRLTVV.

This clone showed up just once. The chain recombines TRBV3-1 (or the pseudogene TRBV3-2) with TRBJ2-3, with 8 bases aligning to TRBD2. V gave up 6 bases and J gave up 1 base; unmatched junction bases: 6. The germline V gene encodes CDR1 LGHDT and CDR2 YNNKEL (reference sequence). The CDR3 is 15 residues long. The CDR3 loop reads CASRRSGARTDTQYF. The CDR3 DNA sequence: TGTGCCAGCAGGCGTAGCGGGGCTCGCACAGATACGCAGTATTTT.

CDR3 sequence (DNA): TGTGCCAGCAGCCAACCCCGGACAGCTTCCTATGGCTACACCTTC. Its translation: CASSQPRTASYGYTF. This chain uses TRBV7-9 with TRBJ1-2; the D gene is possibly TRBD1 (6 bases). The CDR3 runs to 15 residues. Germline V gene sequence: CDR1 SEHNR, CDR2 FQNEAQ (reference sequence). Between the trimmed V and J ends, which lost 5 bases and 4 bases, there was a span of 17 bases. Full variable domain (outside the CDR3, taken from reference TRBV7-9 and TRBJ1-2): DTGVSQNPRHKITKRGQNVTFRCDPISEHNRLYWYRQTLGQGPEFLTYFQNEAQLEKSRLLSDRFSAERPKGSFSTLEIQRTEQGDSAMYLCASSQPRTASYGYTFGSGTRLTVV.

The chain has TRBV4-2 and TRBJ2-7, with 7 bases lining up with TRBD1. The CDR3 runs to 18 residues. Germline loops: CDR1 LGHNA, CDR2 YNFKEQ. Trimming at V came to 0 bases and at J to 0 bases, leaving 11 bases not matched to a gene. The CDR3 loop reads CASSQEGRGRGNSYEQYF. The CDR3 coding sequence is TGTGCCAGCAGCCAAGAGGGAAGGGGCAGGGGGAACTCCTACGAGCAGTACTTC.

This clone was seen only once. This chain joins TRBV29-1 and TRBJ1-1; unclear D gene. Germline CDR1 and CDR2: SQVTM and ANQGSEA. Trimming took off 3 bases at V and 0 bases at J, with 8 bases between the two ends. The CDR3 loop spans 13 amino acids. The DNA for the CDR3 is TGCAGCGTTGACGGCTTTATGAACACTGAAGCTTTCTTT. It translates to CSVDGFMNTEAFF.

This clone was seen just once. V usage is TRBV18 and J usage is TRBJ1-4, with a tentative D call TRBD1 (5 bases). Trimming removed 8 bases at V and 7 bases at J, with 14 bases between. Germline CDR1 is KGHSH and CDR2 is LQKENI. This CDR3 region has 13 residues. CDR3 amino acids: CASRDGGTEKLFF. CDR3 coding DNA: TGTGCCAGCCGGGACGGGGGAACTGAAAAACTGTTTTTT. The complete variable domain, with remaining parts taken from reference TRBV18 and TRBJ1-4, reads NAGVMQNPRHLVRRRGQEARLRCSPMKGHSHVYWYRQLPEEGLKFMVYLQKENIIDESGMPKERFSAEFPKEGPSILRIQQVVRGDSAAYFCASRDGGTEKLFFGSGTQLSVL.

The J gene is TRBJ1-1, the V gene TRBV29-1; 8 bases line up with TRBD1. This CDR3 has 12 residues. Trimming at V came to 4 bases and at J to 5 bases, leaving 3 bases not matched to a gene. Per the germline V gene, CDR1 is SQVTM and CDR2 is ANQGSEA. The CDR3 loop is CSVVDRGTEAFF. CDR3 DNA: TGCAGCGTTGTTGACAGGGGAACTGAAGCTTTCTTT.

The V call is TRBV30, the J call TRBJ1-4; tentatively, D is TRBD1 (5 bases). The CDR3 runs 15 residues. Deletions cut 2 bases from V and 7 bases from J, with 17 bases between. CDR1 is GTSNPN and CDR2 is SVGIG in the germline V gene (reference sequence). In nucleotides, the CDR3 is TGTGCCTGGAGTTCCCTGGAAGGGGAGGGTGAAAAACTGTTTTTT. Its translation is CAWSSLEGEGEKLFF.

This clone was counted once. The chain is built from TRBV6-6 and TRBJ1-1; D gene uncertain. The CDR3 totals 15 residues. Germline-derived CDR1 and CDR2 are MNHNY and SVGAGI (reference sequence). V lost 5 bases to trimming and J lost 0 bases, with 13 bases between them. CDR3 DNA: TGTGCCAGCAGTCAATCCCCGACCTTGAACACTGAAGCTTTCTTT. Protein sequence: CASSQSPTLNTEAFF.

The gene calls are TRBV2 and TRBJ1-5; D not resolved. The CDR3 runs to 14 residues. CDR1 is SNHLY and CDR2 is FYNNEI in the germline V gene. Trimming removed 0 bases from V and 5 bases from J, with 8 bases in between. In DNA, the CDR3 is TGTGCCAGCAGTGAAGCCCCCCTGTATCAGCCCCAGCATTTT. It encodes CASSEAPLYQPQHF.

The rearrangement uses TRBV30 and TRBJ1-2; no clear D gene. The CDR3 spans 13 residues. V was trimmed by 0 bases and J by 8 bases, leaving 13 bases between them. Germline V gene sequence: CDR1 GTSNPN, CDR2 SVGIG (reference sequence). The CDR3 DNA follows: TGTGCCTGGAGTGTACTTGGGGATCAGGGCTACACCTTC. This encodes CAWSVLGDQGYTF.

The V gene is TRBV19, the J gene TRBJ1-1, with 9 bases lining up with TRBD1. The ends lost 6 bases at V and 1 base at J; junction bases unmatched: 6. The CDR3 has 15 residues. Germline V CDR1 and CDR2: LNHDA, SQIVND (reference sequence). CDR3 protein: CASRLQGATNTEAFF. The CDR3 DNA reads TGTGCCAGTAGACTACAGGGGGCGACGAACACTGAAGCTTTCTTT.

This clone appeared once. This chain links TRBV5-4 with TRBJ1-1; TRBD1 matches 12 bases. This CDR3 contains 14 residues. CDR1 and CDR2 from the germline V gene are SGHNT and YYREEE (reference sequence). With 7 bases clipped from V and 7 bases from J, the junction kept 8 bases outside the gene matches. The CDR3 DNA follows: TGTGCCAGCCAGCCCGGGACAGGGGGCGTTGAAGCTTTCTTT. This encodes CASQPGTGGVEAFF.

The chain links TRBV25-1 to TRBJ1-2; perhaps TRBD1 as D (5 bases). Germline V gene lookup returns CDR1 MGHDK and CDR2 SYGVNS. Trimming cost V 8 bases and J 6 bases, with 16 bases left between them. The CDR3 contains 13 residues. The DNA of the CDR3 is TGTGCCAGCGGCGCTATAGGGGCAAATGGCTACACCTTC. It translates to CASGAIGANGYTF.

The J gene is TRBJ2-3, the V gene TRBV3-1 (or the pseudogene TRBV3-2); TRBD2 matches at 8 bases. Per the germline V gene, CDR1 is LGHDT and CDR2 is YNNKEL (reference sequence). After removal of 4 bases from V and 0 bases from J, the junction contained 9 bases not matched to a gene. The CDR3 extends over 17 amino acids. The CDR3 protein is CASSPQGTSGSTDTQYF. The DNA for the CDR3 is TGTGCCAGCAGCCCCCAGGGAACTAGCGGTAGCACAGATACGCAGTATTTT.

V is TRBV6-4 and J is TRBJ2-5; TRBD2 aligns across 8 bases. Germline lookup yields CDR1 MRHNA and CDR2 SNTAGT. The CDR3 has 13 amino acids. V shed 3 bases, J shed 7 bases, and the junction held 4 bases outside the gene matches. CDR3 loop: CASSDGAGGTQYF. The CDR3 bases are TGTGCCAGCAGTGATGGCGCGGGGGGGACCCAGTACTTC.

V usage is TRBV5-1 and J usage is TRBJ2-3, with 8 positions matching TRBD1. This CDR3 is 16 amino acids long. Germline V gene sequence: CDR1 SGHRS, CDR2 YFSETQ. V shed 1 base, J shed 4 bases, and the junction held 8 bases outside the gene matches. CDR3 DNA sequence: TGCGCCAGCAGCTTGAACGCCCAGGGGGCAGCAGATACGCAGTATTTT. Its translation: CASSLNAQGAADTQYF.

This chain connects TRBV7-9 to TRBJ1-3; perhaps TRBD1 as D (5 bases). Germline values: CDR1 SEHNR, CDR2 FQNEAQ (reference sequence). V lost 6 bases and J 3 bases, leaving 18 bases between the germline ends. The CDR3 has 16 residues. CDR3 residues: CASSPPGLALGNTIYF. CDR3 in DNA: TGTGCCAGCAGTCCTCCGGGACTGGCCCTTGGAAACACCATATATTTT.

V gene TRBV18 combines with J gene TRBJ1-2; no definite D call. Germline V lookup: CDR1 KGHSH, CDR2 LQKENI. The CDR3 totals 13 residues. The ends were cut back, 2 bases at V and 4 bases at J, with 8 bases in the middle. The CDR3 here is CASSPNNPYGYTF. The CDR3 bases are TGTGCCAGCTCACCAAACAACCCCTATGGCTACACCTTC.

This chain joins TRBV11-2 and TRBJ1-1; D gene unclear. Germline lookup yields CDR1 SGHAT and CDR2 FQNNGV. Trimming took 0 bases from V and 4 from J, leaving 3 bases between them. CDR3 length: 12 amino acids. The CDR3 is CASSLEATEAFF. The CDR3 DNA follows: TGTGCCAGCAGCTTAGAGGCCACTGAAGCTTTCTTT.

The chain is built from TRBV19 and TRBJ2-5; 12 nucleotides agree with TRBD2. There are 14 residues in the CDR3. Per germline, CDR1 LNHDA and CDR2 SQIVND (reference sequence). Unmatched junction bases numbered 4, after V lost 10 bases and J lost 1 base. In DNA form, the CDR3 reads TGTGCCACAGCTAGCGGGGGGGCCCAAGAGACCCAGTACTTC. It encodes CATASGGAQETQYF. Using reference TRBV19 and TRBJ2-5 for the parts outside the CDR3, the full variable domain is DGGITQSPKYLFRKEGQNVTLSCEQNLNHDAMYWYRQDPGQGLRLIYYSQIVNDFQKGDIAEGYSVSREKKESFPLTVTSAQKNPTAFYLCATASGGAQETQYFGPGTRLLVL.

The chain couples TRBV7-6 to TRBJ1-1; D is undetermined. V was clipped by 5 bases and J by 4 bases, with 5 bases between them. The length of the CDR3 is 11 residues. The germline V gene encodes CDR1 SGHVS and CDR2 FNYEAQ. The CDR3 protein is CASSPFTEAFF. CDR3 coding DNA: TGTGCCAGCAGCCCCTTCACTGAAGCTTTCTTT.

The rearrangement links TRBV30 to TRBJ2-1; either TRBD1 or TRBD2 may fit D (6 bases each). Germline V gene data show CDR1 as GTSNPN and CDR2 as SVGIG (reference sequence). Trimming left V 3 bases short and J 0 bases short, with 18 bases between. This CDR3 has 17 amino acids. In DNA, the CDR3 is TGTGCCTGGAGATCTACTAGGAGGGGGTTCTCCTACAATGAGCAGTTCTTC. It yields the protein CAWRSTRRGFSYNEQFF.

The chain combines TRBV29-1 with TRBJ1-3, with 9 bases that match TRBD1. The germline CDR1 and CDR2 sequences are SQVTM and ANQGSEA. The junction had 10 bases not matched to a gene; V was cut back by 5 bases and J by 8 bases. The CDR3 has 14 residues. CDR3 residues: CSVTNTRTGDTIYF. DNA of the CDR3: TGCAGCGTTACTAACACTAGGACAGGGGACACCATATATTTT.

The rearrangement links TRBV9 to TRBJ2-1, with 7 bases that match TRBD2. CDR1 is SGDLS and CDR2 is YYNGEE in the germline V gene. The CDR3 length is 14 residues. With 4 bases clipped from V and 4 bases from J, the junction kept 5 bases outside the gene matches. CDR3 sequence: CASSPLSGYNEQFF. The CDR3 nucleotides are TGTGCCAGCAGCCCTCTTAGCGGGTACAATGAGCAGTTCTTC. Based on the CDR3 plus reference TRBV9 and TRBJ2-1, the full variable domain is DSGVTQTPKHLITATGQRVTLRCSPRSGDLSVYWYQQSLDQGLQFLIQYYNGEERAKGNILERFSAQQFPDLHSELNLSSLELGDSALYFCASSPLSGYNEQFFGPGTRLTVL.

Here the CDR3 DNA reads TGTGCCAGCAGTTTCAGTACCCAAGAGACCCAGTACTTC. Its protein product is CASSFSTQETQYF. The rearrangement joins TRBV12-3 or TRBV12-4 to TRBJ2-5; no clear D. CDR3 size: 13 residues. Trimming cost V 3 bases and J 1 base, with 6 bases left between them.